Presented here are 11 T cell receptor beta chains from one specimen sequenced in a study of a mutant IDH1 vaccine in newly diagnosed glioma. Their antigens are not known. This table comes from immunoSEQ multiplex PCR, and its TCRdb copy is limited to in-frame clones, with some not included. Here the sample spans about 53,000 clones, approximately 79% being singletons. Indicated time point: week 5, during vaccination. Each dose of the vaccine consisted of 300 ug of mutant IDH1 20-mer peptide, with topical imiquimod. This specimen consisted of PBMCs, obtained from a glioma patient whose treatment included an IDH1 peptide vaccine. The receptor set was obtained from a woman between 50 and 59 years old with glioma.

This clone was seen a few times. This rearrangement joins TRBV7-5 to TRBJ2-4. TRBV7-5 is deemed a pseudogene. CDR3 length: 16 amino acids. CDR3 DNA sequence: TGTGCCAGAAGCTTAGGGCCAGATGAGGCCAAAAACATTCAGTACTTC. Amino acids: CARSLGPDEAKNIQYF.

V gene TRBV7-9 combines with J gene TRBJ2-1; D not certain. Germline V gene sequence: CDR1 SEHNR, CDR2 FQNEAQ (reference sequence). V was clipped by 1 base and J by 0 bases, with 7 bases between them. The CDR3 length is 15 residues. CDR3 in amino acids: CASSLGPISYNEQFF. The CDR3 region has the DNA TGTGCCAGCAGCTTAGGGCCGATCTCCTACAATGAGCAGTTCTTC. The full variable domain, rest sourced from reference TRBV7-9 and TRBJ2-1, is DTGVSQNPRHKITKRGQNVTFRCDPISEHNRLYWYRQTLGQGPEFLTYFQNEAQLEKSRLLSDRFSAERPKGSFSTLEIQRTEQGDSAMYLCASSLGPISYNEQFFGPGTRLTVL.

The chain joins TRBV6-5 to TRBJ1-1; 8 nucleotides align to TRBD1. V shed 2 bases and J 5 bases; nucleotides not matched to a gene: 10. Germline-derived CDR1 and CDR2 are MNHEY and SVGAGI. The CDR3 length is 16 residues. The DNA for the CDR3 is TGTGCCAGCAGTTACGAGAGGACAGGGTACGCGACTGAAGCTTTCTTT. Translating gives CASSYERTGYATEAFF.

This clone was observed a single time. This chain joins TRBV28 and TRBJ1-1; maybe TRBD1 (6 bases). Trimming removed 8 bases from V and 8 bases from J, with 15 bases in between. Germline CDR1 MDHEN, CDR2 SYDVKM. The length of the CDR3 is 12 residues. The CDR3 sequence is CASLGRGLEAFF. CDR3 nucleotides: TGTGCCAGCCTGGGACGGGGGCTAGAAGCTTTCTTT.

The rearrangement joins TRBV5-1 to TRBJ2-1; D is tentatively TRBD1 or TRBD2 (5 bases each). Trimming left V 0 bases short and J 2 bases short, with 15 bases between. Germline loops: CDR1 SGHRS, CDR2 YFSETQ. This CDR3 has 17 residues. In DNA, the CDR3 is TGCGCCAGCAGCTTGGTCGGGGCTAGTCTAACCTACAATGAGCAGTTCTTC. Translated, it gives CASSLVGASLTYNEQFF.

The chain combines TRBV30 with TRBJ1-5; 10 nucleotides match TRBD1. The germline CDR1 and CDR2 sequences are GTSNPN and SVGIG (reference sequence). The CDR3 has 15 residues. Trimming removed 2 bases from V and 4 bases from J; junction bases left unmatched: 5. The CDR3 coding sequence is TGTGCCTGGAGTCTCCGGGACAGGGGAAATCAGCCCCAGCATTTT. Encoded protein: CAWSLRDRGNQPQHF. The complete variable domain, with remaining parts taken from reference TRBV30 and TRBJ1-5, reads SQTIHQWPATLVQPVGSPLSLECTVEGTSNPNLYWYRQAAGRGLQLLFYSVGIGQISSEVPQNLSASRPQDRQFILSSKKLLLSDSGFYLCAWSLRDRGNQPQHFGDGTRLSIL.

The chain carries TRBV5-1 and TRBJ1-5; tentatively, D is TRBD1 (5 bases). Germline V lookup: CDR1 SGHRS, CDR2 YFSETQ. Trimming left V 0 bases short and J 3 bases short, with 7 bases between. This CDR3 contains 14 residues. The CDR3 nucleotides are TGCGCCAGCAGCTTGGGACAGATCAATCAGCCCCAGCATTTT. It translates to CASSLGQINQPQHF.

This chain links TRBV6-6 with TRBJ2-2, with D unclear. From germline, CDR1 is MNHNY and CDR2 SVGAGI (reference sequence). Trimming pared 6 bases from V and 5 bases from J, leaving 10 bases between. This CDR3 contains 13 residues. The CDR3 coding sequence is TGTGCCAGCAGAACCGCAAGGACCGGGGAGCTGTTTTTT. Protein product: CASRTARTGELFF.

This clone has just one count. J is TRBJ2-7 and V is TRBV11-2; TRBD1 agrees at 8 bases. Germline CDR1 reads SGHAT; CDR2 reads FQNNGV. The CDR3 extends over 16 amino acids. Trimming cost V 5 bases and J 5 bases; bases outside gene matches: 14. Here the CDR3 DNA reads TGTGCCAGCAGCATCCCCGGGACAGGCAAAACCAACGAGCAGTACTTC. It encodes CASSIPGTGKTNEQYF.

This chain links TRBV5-6 with TRBJ1-2, with D uncertain. Germline V CDR1 and CDR2: SGHDT, YYEEEE. V was trimmed by 4 bases and J by 0 bases, leaving 10 bases between them. The CDR3 is 14 amino acids. CDR3 sequence reads: CASSPIQANYGYTF. In DNA form, the CDR3 reads TGTGCCAGCAGCCCCATCCAGGCTAACTATGGCTACACCTTC.

V gene TRBV11-2 combines with J gene TRBJ2-1; D gene uncertain. Germline CDR1 and CDR2: SGHAT and FQNNGV. V was cut by 5 bases and J by 9 bases, with 8 bases left in between. CDR3 size: 11 residues. This chain's CDR3 is CASSLQAEQFF. In nucleotides, the CDR3 is TGTGCCAGCAGCCTTCAGGCTGAGCAGTTCTTC.